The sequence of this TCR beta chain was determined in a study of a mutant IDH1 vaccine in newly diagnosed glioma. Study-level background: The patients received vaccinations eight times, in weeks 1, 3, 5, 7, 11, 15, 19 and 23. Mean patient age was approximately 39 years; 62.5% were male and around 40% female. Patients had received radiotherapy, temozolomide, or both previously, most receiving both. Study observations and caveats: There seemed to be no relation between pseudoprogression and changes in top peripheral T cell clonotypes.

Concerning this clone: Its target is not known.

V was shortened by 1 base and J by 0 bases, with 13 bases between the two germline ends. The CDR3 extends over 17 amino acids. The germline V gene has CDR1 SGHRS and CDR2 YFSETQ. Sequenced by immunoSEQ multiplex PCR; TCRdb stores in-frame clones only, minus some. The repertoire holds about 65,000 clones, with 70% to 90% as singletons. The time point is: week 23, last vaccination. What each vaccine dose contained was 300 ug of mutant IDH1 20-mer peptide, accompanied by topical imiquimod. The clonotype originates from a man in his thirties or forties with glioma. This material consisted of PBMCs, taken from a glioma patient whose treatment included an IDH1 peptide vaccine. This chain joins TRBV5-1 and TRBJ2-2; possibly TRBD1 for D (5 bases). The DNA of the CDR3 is TGCGCCAGCAGCTTGTCAACAGGCCCAGCGAACACCGGGGAGCTGTTTTTT. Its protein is CASSLSTGPANTGELFF.